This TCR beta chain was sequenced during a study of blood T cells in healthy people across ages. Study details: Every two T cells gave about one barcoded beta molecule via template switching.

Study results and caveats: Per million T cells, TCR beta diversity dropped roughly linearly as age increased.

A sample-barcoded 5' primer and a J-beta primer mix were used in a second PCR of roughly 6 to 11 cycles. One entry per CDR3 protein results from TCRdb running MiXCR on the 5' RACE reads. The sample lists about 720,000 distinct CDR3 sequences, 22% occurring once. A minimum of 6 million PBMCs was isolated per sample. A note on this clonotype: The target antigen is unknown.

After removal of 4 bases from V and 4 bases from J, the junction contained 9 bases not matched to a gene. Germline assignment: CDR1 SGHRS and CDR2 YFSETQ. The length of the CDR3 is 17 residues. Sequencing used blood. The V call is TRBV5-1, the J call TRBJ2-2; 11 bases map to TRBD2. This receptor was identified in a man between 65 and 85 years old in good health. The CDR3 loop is CASSANSSGRSTGELFF. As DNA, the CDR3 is TGCGCCAGCAGCGCGAACTCTAGCGGGAGGTCCACCGGGGAGCTGTTTTTT.